This T cell receptor beta chain was profiled in a study of T-cell reconstitution after alpha-beta-depleted transplantation in children. Study findings and constraints: T cells produced anew were the main source of T-cell counts and diversity one year after transplant. Surviving recipient T cells and thymic progenitors underlay high day-60 TCRbeta diversity in some patients. Alpha-beta T cells about two months after transplant reportedly derived from several hundred expanded graft clones.

Unique molecular identifiers were used in preparing the TCRbeta library. One entry per CDR3 protein, called by TCRdb with MiXCR from the PCR reads. The repertoire consists of about a million distinct CDR3 sequences, with roughly 29% occurring once and the leading ten covering roughly 27%. This clonotype was picked up a small number of times. Its antigen is unidentified. V was cut by 0 bases and J by 5 bases, with 8 bases left in between. Germline loops: CDR1 DFQATT, CDR2 SNEGSKA (reference sequence). The CDR3 runs to 13 residues. The V gene is TRBV20-1, the J gene TRBJ1-5; tentatively, D is TRBD1 (5 bases). Material: PBMCs, mostly from graft donor cells, obtained 360 days after TCRalphabeta/CD19-depleted stem cell transplant. The clonotype was recovered from a boy younger than two who had a stem cell transplant for SCID, so the T cells may come from the graft donor. The CDR3 here is CSARDLGDQPQHF. CDR3 nucleotides: TGCAGTGCTAGAGACCTGGGGGATCAGCCCCAGCATTTT.